This TCR beta chain derives from a study of T cell responses to AZD1222 COVID-19 vaccine. Notes on this clone: Antigen: not known.

The CDR3 consists of 14 residues. The junction had 6 bases not matched to a gene; V was cut back by 6 bases and J by 4 bases. Germline V lookup: CDR1 MNHEY, CDR2 SVGAGI. Assay: immunoSEQ multiplex PCR; the TCRdb copy retains only in-frame clones and omits some. The sample lists some 86,000 clones; just over 90% were seen once. Regarding the study as a whole: Reports say nearly half of spike-specific TCRs go after unmutated variant regions. Most donors were white British and more were female, and clonal diversity was possibly underestimated. When two AZD1222 doses had been given, Spike-specific TCR breadth and depth rose.

This clonotype originated in an adult who received the AZD1222 COVID-19 vaccine. The V call is TRBV6-5, the J call TRBJ1-1; 9 nucleotides align to TRBD1. The sequencing here drew on peripheral blood, taken 28 days after the second AZD1222 dose. The DNA for the CDR3 is TGTGCCAGCAGAAGGACAGGGGTCTCCACTGAAGCTTTCTTT. Translated: CASRRTGVSTEAFF.